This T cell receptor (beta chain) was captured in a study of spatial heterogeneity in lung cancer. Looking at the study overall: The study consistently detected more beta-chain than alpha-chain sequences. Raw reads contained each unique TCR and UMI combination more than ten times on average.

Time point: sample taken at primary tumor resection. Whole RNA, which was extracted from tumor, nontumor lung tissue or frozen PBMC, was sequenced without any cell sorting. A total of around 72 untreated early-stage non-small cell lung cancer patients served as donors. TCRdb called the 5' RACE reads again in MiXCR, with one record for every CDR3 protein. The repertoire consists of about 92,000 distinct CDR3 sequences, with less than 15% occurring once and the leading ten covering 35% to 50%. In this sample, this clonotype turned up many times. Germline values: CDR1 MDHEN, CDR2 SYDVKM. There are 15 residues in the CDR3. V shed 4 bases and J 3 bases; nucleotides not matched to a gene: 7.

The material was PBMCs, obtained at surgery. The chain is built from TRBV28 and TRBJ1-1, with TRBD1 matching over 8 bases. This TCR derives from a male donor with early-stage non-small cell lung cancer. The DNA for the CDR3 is TGTGCCAGCAGTTCCCCGGACAGGGTATACACTGAAGCTTTCTTT. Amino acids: CASSSPDRVYTEAFF. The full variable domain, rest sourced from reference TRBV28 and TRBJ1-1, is DVKVTQSSRYLVKRTGEKVFLECVQDMDHENMFWYRQDPGLGLRLIYFSYDVKMKEKGDIPEGYSVSREKKERFSLILESASTNQTSMYLCASSSPDRVYTEAFFGQGTRLTVV.